One TCR beta chain is described in this entry. Other DNA sequences in this sample translate to the same CDR3. This specimen comes from a study of shared clonotypes between healthy human individuals. Only in-frame clones appear in the TCRdb table, and some are missing; sequencing was by immunoSEQ multiplex PCR. The sample includes approximately 740,000 clones, 80% to 95% of them seen just once. CD45RO-negative cells were positively selected for CCR7, leaving out terminally differentiated effector memory CD45RA+ cells. The source material was naive CD8+ T cells sorted from blood. This TCR was sampled from a man in his thirties or forties in good health.

CDR3 loop: CASSFGGNSYEQYF. As DNA, the CDR3 is TGTGCCAGCAGTTTCGGCGGGAACTCCTACGAGCAGTACTTC. V and J are TRBV27 and TRBJ2-7, with D maybe TRBD2 (6 bases). Germline CDR1 is MNHEY and CDR2 is SMNVEV (reference sequence). Trimming pared 3 bases from V and 0 bases from J, leaving 9 bases between. The length of the CDR3 is 14 residues.